Here is one TCR beta chain with its context. CD4+ naive, central memory, regulatory and stem cell-like memory subsets were isolated by sorting on CD45RO/CCR7/CD25/CD127/CD95/CD27. This specimen comes from a study of beta chain features in type 1 diabetes. Of the isolated RNA, all was reverse transcribed, and so the sequenced material was expressed TCRB transcripts. Method: immunoSEQ multiplex PCR; TCRdb's copy keeps in-frame clones and lacks some. The sample yields 200,000 to 250,000 clones, approximately 10% seen once. Germline CDR1 and CDR2: MNHEY and SVGAGI. The CDR3 covers 14 residues. Between the trimmed V and J ends, which lost 7 bases and 4 bases, there was a span of 11 bases.

What was sequenced was central memory CD4+ T cells from blood. This clonotype was obtained from a young man in good health. This sequence joins TRBV6-5 and TRBJ2-6; D is uncertain. This CDR3 is CASTRQTGANVLTF. DNA for the CDR3: TGTGCCAGCACCAGACAAACCGGGGCCAACGTCCTGACTTTC.